This TCR beta chain was documented in a study of identical twins. Study-level results: Because invariant MAIT and iNKT cells could be present, zero-insertion analyses could be partly confounded. Cross-sectional statistics underpinned the conclusions; the same donors were not followed. Weaker excess twin sharing was observed in beta out-of-frame sequences.

The CDR3 has 14 residues. V was clipped by 6 bases and J by 7 bases; unmatched bases: 7. All donors were healthy, and all were Caucasian. TCRdb analysed the 5' RACE reads with MiXCR anew, one entry per CDR3 protein. This table has roughly 350,000 distinct CDR3 sequences, roughly an eighth appearing once. There are many counts of this clonotype. The target antigen is unknown. This sample was shared with a second study, whose subject was yellow fever vaccine responses in identical twins.

The clonotype was recovered from a woman under 30 in good health. Sequencing used CD8+ T cells sorted from blood. This chain links TRBV12-3 or TRBV12-4 with TRBJ2-7, with 12 bases that match TRBD2. CDR3 loop: CASSPTSGSWEQYF. The CDR3 DNA follows: TGTGCCAGCAGCCCGACTAGCGGGAGCTGGGAGCAGTACTTC.